This T cell receptor beta chain was captured by sequencing in a study of blood T cell repertoires in COVID-19. Study-wide context: Collection of acute and convalescent COVID-19 samples took place in the United States, Italy and Spain. Sample material is recorded as cDNA or gDNA derived from T cells, B-cell-depleted T cells, or PBMCs.

This CDR3 has 16 amino acids. V trimming: 5 bases; J trimming: 4 bases; junction bases outside the gene matches: 7. Germline loops: CDR1 SGHTA, CDR2 FQGTGA. Original processing methods: Quantification of nucleated cells was approximated via reference gene primer amplification. Here immunoSEQ multiplex PCR was the method, and the copy in TCRdb shows in-frame clones only, minus some. V and J calls and clone size are those listed in that table; D and trimming were worked out from the DNA. The data contain about 140,000 clones, around nine tenths of them singletons. The chain is built from TRBV7-3 and TRBJ2-2; 10 bases are a match to TRBD1. The sequenced sample was peripheral blood. This TCR was recovered from a human donor in a cohort sampled during active COVID-19. The CDR3 sequence is CASSPRTGGGTGELFF. The CDR3 nucleotides are TGTGCCAGCAGCCCCCGGACAGGGGGAGGCACCGGGGAGCTGTTTTTT.